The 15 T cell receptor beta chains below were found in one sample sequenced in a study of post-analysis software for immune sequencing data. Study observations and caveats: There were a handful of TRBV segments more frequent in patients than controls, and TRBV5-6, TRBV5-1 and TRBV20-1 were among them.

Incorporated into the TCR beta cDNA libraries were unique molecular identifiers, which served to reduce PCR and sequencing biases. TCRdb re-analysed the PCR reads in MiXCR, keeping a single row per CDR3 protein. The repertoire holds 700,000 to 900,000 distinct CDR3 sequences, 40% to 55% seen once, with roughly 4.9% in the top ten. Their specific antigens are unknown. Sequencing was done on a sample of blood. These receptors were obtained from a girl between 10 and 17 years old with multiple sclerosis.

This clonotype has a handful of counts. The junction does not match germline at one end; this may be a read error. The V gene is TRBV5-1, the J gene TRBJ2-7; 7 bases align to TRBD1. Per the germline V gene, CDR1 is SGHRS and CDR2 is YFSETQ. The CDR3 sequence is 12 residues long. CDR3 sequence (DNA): TGTGCCAGCGGACAGGCCTCCTACGAGCAGTACTTC. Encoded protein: CASGQASYEQYF.

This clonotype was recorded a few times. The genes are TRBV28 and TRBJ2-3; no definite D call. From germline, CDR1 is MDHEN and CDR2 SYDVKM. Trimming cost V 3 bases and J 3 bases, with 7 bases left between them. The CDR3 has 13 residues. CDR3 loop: CASSFPETDTQYF. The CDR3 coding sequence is TGTGCCAGCAGTTTCCCAGAAACAGATACGCAGTATTTT.

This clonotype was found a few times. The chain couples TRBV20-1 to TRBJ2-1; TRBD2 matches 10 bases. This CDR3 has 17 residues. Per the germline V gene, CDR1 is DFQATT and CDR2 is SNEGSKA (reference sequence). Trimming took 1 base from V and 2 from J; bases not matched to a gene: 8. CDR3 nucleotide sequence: TGCAGTGCTAGAGTCACCCATCTAGCGGGAGCCTACAATGAGCAGTTCTTC. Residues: CSARVTHLAGAYNEQFF.

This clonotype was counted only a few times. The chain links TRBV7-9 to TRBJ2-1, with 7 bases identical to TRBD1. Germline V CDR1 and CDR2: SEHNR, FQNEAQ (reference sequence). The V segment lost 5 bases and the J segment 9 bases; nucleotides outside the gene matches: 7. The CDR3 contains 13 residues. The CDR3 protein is CASSPTQGSEQFF. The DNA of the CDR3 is TGTGCCAGCAGCCCCACACAGGGGTCTGAGCAGTTCTTC. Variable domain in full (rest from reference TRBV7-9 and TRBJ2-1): DTGVSQNPRHKITKRGQNVTFRCDPISEHNRLYWYRQTLGQGPEFLTYFQNEAQLEKSRLLSDRFSAERPKGSFSTLEIQRTEQGDSAMYLCASSPTQGSEQFFGPGTRLTVL.

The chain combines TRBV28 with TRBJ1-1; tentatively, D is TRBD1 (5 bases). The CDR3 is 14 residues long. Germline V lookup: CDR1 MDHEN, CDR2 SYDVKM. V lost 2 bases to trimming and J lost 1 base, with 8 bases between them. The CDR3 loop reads CASSLRQQNTEAFF. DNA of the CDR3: TGTGCCAGCAGTTTACGACAGCAGAACACTGAAGCTTTCTTT. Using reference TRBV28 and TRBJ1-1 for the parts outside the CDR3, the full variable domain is DVKVTQSSRYLVKRTGEKVFLECVQDMDHENMFWYRQDPGLGLRLIYFSYDVKMKEKGDIPEGYSVSREKKERFSLILESASTNQTSMYLCASSLRQQNTEAFFGQGTRLTVV.

CDR3 coding DNA: TGCGCCAGCAGCTTACAGGGACTAGCGGGTCCCTACGAGCAGTACTTC. Protein product: CASSLQGLAGPYEQYF. V gene TRBV5-1 combines with J gene TRBJ2-7; 12 bases agree with TRBD2. V shed 2 bases and J 2 bases; nucleotides not matched to a gene: 5. The germline V gene has CDR1 SGHRS and CDR2 YFSETQ. CDR3 length: 16 amino acids.

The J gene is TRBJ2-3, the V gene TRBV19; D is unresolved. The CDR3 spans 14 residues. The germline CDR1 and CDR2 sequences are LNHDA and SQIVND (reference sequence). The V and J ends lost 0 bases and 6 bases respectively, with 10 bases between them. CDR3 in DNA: TGTGCCAGTAGTATAGACCTTGCCAGGGATACGCAGTATTTT. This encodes CASSIDLARDTQYF.

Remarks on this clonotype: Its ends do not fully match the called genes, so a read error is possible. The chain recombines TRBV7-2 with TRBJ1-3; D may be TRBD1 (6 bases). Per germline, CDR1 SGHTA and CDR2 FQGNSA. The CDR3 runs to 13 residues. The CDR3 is CASSLEGGNTMYF. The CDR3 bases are TGTGCCAGCAGCTTAGAAGGGGGAAACACCATGTATTTT.

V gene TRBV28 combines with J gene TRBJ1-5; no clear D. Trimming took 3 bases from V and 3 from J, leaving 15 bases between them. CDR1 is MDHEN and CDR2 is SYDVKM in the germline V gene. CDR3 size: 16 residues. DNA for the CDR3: TGTGCCAGCAGTTTGGCGGGAGGGAGTCTCAATCAGCCCCAGCATTTT. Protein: CASSLAGGSLNQPQHF.

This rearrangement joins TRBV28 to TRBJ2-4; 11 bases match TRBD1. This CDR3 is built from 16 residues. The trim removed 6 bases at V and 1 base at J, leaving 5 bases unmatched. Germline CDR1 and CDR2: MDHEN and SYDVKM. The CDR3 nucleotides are TGTGCCAGCAGCGTGGGACAGGGGGTGGCCAAAAACATTCAGTACTTC. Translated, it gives CASSVGQGVAKNIQYF.

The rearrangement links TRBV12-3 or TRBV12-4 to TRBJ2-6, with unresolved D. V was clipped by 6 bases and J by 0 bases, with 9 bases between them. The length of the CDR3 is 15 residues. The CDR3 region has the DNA TGTGCCAGCAGAAATACAGACTCTGGGGCCAACGTCCTGACTTTC. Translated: CASRNTDSGANVLTF.

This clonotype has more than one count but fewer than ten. The CDR3 sequence: CSARAGLGGYTF. The CDR3 coding sequence is TGCAGTGCTAGGGCCGGGTTGGGTGGCTACACCTTC. The chain couples TRBV20-1 to TRBJ1-2; no definite D call. V lost 3 bases and J 7 bases, leaving 12 bases between the germline ends. CDR1 and CDR2 from the germline V gene are DFQATT and SNEGSKA (reference sequence). The CDR3 contains 12 residues.

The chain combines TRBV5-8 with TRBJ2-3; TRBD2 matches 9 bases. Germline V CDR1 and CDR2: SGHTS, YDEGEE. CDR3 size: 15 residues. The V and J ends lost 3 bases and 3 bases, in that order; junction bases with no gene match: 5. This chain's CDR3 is CASSSGSGRTDTQYF. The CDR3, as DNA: TGTGCCAGCAGCTCGGGTAGCGGGAGAACAGATACGCAGTATTTT.

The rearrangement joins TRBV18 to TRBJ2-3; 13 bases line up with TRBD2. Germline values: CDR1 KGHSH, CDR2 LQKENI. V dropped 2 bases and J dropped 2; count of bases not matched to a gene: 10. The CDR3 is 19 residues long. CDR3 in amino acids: CASSPALGLAGVFTDTQYF. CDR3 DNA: TGTGCCAGCTCACCAGCGCTAGGACTAGCGGGAGTTTTCACAGATACGCAGTATTTT.

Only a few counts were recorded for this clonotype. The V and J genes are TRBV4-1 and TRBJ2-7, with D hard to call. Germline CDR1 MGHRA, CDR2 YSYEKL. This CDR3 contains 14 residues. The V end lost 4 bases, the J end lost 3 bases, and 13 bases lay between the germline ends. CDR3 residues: CASSRGIGDYEQYF. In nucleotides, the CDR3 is TGCGCCAGCAGCCGAGGAATAGGCGACTACGAGCAGTACTTC.